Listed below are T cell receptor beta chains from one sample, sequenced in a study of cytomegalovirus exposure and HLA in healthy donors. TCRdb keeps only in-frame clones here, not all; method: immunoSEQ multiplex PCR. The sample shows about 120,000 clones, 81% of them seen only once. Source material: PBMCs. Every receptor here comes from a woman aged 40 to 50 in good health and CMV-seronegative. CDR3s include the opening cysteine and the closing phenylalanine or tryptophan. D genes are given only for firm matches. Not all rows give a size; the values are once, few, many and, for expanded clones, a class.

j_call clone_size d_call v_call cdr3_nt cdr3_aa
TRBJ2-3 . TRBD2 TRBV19 TGTGCCAGTAGTATGGGGCTAGCGGGAGTAACAGATACGCAGTATTTT CASSMGLAGVTDTQYF
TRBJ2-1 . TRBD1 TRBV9 TGTGCCAGCAGCCCCCGGACAGGTCACTCCTACAATGAGCAGTTCTTC CASSPRTGHSYNEQFF
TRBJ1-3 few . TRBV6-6 TGTGCCAGCAGGGATCGGACAGTCTCTGGAAACACCATATATTTT CASRDRTVSGNTIYF
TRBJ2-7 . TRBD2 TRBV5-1 TGCGCCAGCAGCGTACTAGCGGGACTCCCCTACGAGCAGTACTTC CASSVLAGLPYEQYF
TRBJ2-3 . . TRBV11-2 TGTGCCAGCACCAAGACGGGGTGGGGGGTTACGGCAGATACGCAGTATTTT CASTKTGWGVTADTQYF
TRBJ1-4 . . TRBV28 TGTGCCAGCACGGCCAGGGATGAAAAACTGTTTTTT CASTARDEKLFF
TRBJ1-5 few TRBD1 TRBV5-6 TGTGCCAGCAGCTTGGGTTCGGGACAGGGGGGTAGCAATCAGCCCCAGCATTTT CASSLGSGQGGSNQPQHF
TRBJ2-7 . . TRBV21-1 TGTGCCAGCAGCAAAGCAGGCGGCAGGGGGCCCATCAATACGTACGAGCAGTACTTC CASSKAGGRGPINTYEQYF
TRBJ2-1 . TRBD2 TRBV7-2 TGTGCCAGCAGCCTCCATCTAGCGGGGACCTACAATGAGCAGTTCTTC CASSLHLAGTYNEQFF
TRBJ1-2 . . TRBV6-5 TGTGCCAGCAGTTATCGGGGGGGGACCTATGGCTACACCTTC CASSYRGGTYGYTF
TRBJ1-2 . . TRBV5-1 TGCGCCAGCAGCTTGCGGGTTACAGGGGGCTACACCTTC CASSLRVTGGYTF
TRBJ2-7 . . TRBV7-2 TGTGCCAGCAGCCAAAACCCCGTACTCTACGAGCAGTACTTC CASSQNPVLYEQYF
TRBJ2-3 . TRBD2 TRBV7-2 TGTGCCAGCAGCCCCTCCCCAATTAGCGGGACGAAAGATACGCAGTATTTT CASSPSPISGTKDTQYF
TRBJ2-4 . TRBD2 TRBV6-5 TGTGCCAGCAGGCAAACTAGCGTGAGGAACATTCAGTACTTC CASRQTSVRNIQYF
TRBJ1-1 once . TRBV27 TGTGCCAGCAGAACAGGACCAACTGAAGCTTTCTTT CASRTGPTEAFF
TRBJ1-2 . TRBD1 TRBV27 TGTGCCAGCAGTGCAGGGGGCAATGGCTACACCTTC CASSAGGNGYTF
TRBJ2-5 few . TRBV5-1 TGCGCCAGCAGCCGGCAAGAGACCCAGTACTTC CASSRQETQYF
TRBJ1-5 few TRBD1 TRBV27 TGTGCCAGCAGTATCACAGGGGTGGGTCAGCCCCAGCATTTT CASSITGVGQPQHF
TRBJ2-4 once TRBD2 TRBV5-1 TGCGCCAGCAGCTTCTTCTCTAGCGGGGGCAACATTCAGTACTTC CASSFFSSGGNIQYF
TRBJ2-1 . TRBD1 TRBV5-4 TGTGCCAGCAGCTTGGTGGAGACAGGGATTGAGCAGTTCTTC CASSLVETGIEQFF
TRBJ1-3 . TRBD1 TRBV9 TGTGCCAGCAGCGTAGGGGACAGGGGGCCTGGAAACACCATATATTTT CASSVGDRGPGNTIYF
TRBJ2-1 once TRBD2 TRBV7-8 TGTGCCAGCAGCCACCGGGGACTAGCTGAGACCTACAATGAGCAGTTCTTC CASSHRGLAETYNEQFF
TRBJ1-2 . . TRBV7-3 TGTGCCAGCAGCCAGACAGGAGACTATGGCTACACCTTC CASSQTGDYGYTF
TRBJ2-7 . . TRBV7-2 TGTGCCAGCAGCTCCCGGGACCAGGGGGGCGAGCAGTACTTC CASSSRDQGGEQYF
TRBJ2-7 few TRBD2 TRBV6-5 TGTGCCACCTCTTTAGCGGGGGGTGACGCCGAGCAGTACTTC CATSLAGGDAEQYF
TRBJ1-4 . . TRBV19 TGTGCCAGCTCCGATGAGAGGAAAGGAAAACTGTTTTTT CASSDERKGKLFF